This TCR beta chain was sequenced during a study of T cell responses to AZD1222 COVID-19 vaccine. Study-wide results and caveats: Donors were largely white British and mainly female; clonal diversity was possibly underestimated.

The assay was immunoSEQ multiplex PCR, and TCRdb's table has in-frame clones only and misses some. The data contain roughly 150,000 clones, around 90% of them seen just once; the ten biggest clones take up 3% to 4%. The table lists this clone with a few counts. Its specificity is unknown. The V and J ends lost 0 bases and 6 bases, in that order; junction bases with no gene match: 4. The CDR3 length is 14 residues. In germline, CDR1 is SGHRS, CDR2 YFSETQ. The gene calls are TRBV5-1 and TRBJ2-7; 9 positions agree with TRBD1. Sequences were derived from peripheral blood, sampled 28 days after the second AZD1222 dose. This receptor was taken from an adult who received the AZD1222 COVID-19 vaccine. The CDR3 region is CASSLGQGGREQYF. The DNA for the CDR3 is TGCGCCAGCAGCTTGGGACAGGGGGGCCGCGAGCAGTACTTC.